This is a list of T cell receptor beta chains from one sample in a study of human T cells and chemical hapten exposure. TCRdb itself ran the reads through MiXCR, one entry per CDR3 protein. The sample includes 95,000 to 150,000 distinct CDR3 sequences, over 7% seen only once; the top ten take 1.3% to 1.5%. Sequencing input: whole blood. The receptors here all came from a human donor in good health. Some clones in this sample may be carry-over from other donors' samples. Each CDR3 is given with its conserved first and last residue. A D gene is named only where the DNA matches it firmly. For some rows the clone size is stated as once, few or many, or as a class when expanded; others skip it.

few	TRBV29-1	TRBJ2-3	-	CSVDSNTDTQYF	TGCAGCGTAGACAGCAACACAGATACGCAGTATTTT
few	TRBV19	TRBJ2-1	TRBD2	CASSPGGGDRVYEQFF	TGTGCCAGTAGTCCCGGGGGGGGGGATCGAGTCTATGAGCAGTTCTTC
many	TRBV20-1	TRBJ1-5	TRBD1	CSAATGTGINQPQHF	TGCAGTGCCGCTACCGGGACAGGGATCAATCAGCCCCAGCATTTT
many	TRBV10-3	TRBJ2-5	TRBD2	CAISGAGVQETQYF	TGTGCCATCAGTGGTGCGGGGGTACAAGAGACCCAGTACTTC
few	TRBV6-1	TRBJ2-5	-	CASSEAIWVETQYF	TGTGCCAGCAGTGAAGCTATCTGGGTAGAGACCCAGTACTTC
many	TRBV20-1	TRBJ2-7	TRBD2	CSANPLAGASYEQYF	TGCAGTGCCAACCCGCTAGCGGGGGCCTCCTACGAGCAGTACTTC
many	TRBV2	TRBJ1-5	-	CASTAGGNQPQHF	TGTGCCAGCACGGCGGGAGGGAATCAGCCCCAGCATTTT
few	TRBV7-2	TRBJ2-3	-	CASSTRLADTQYF	TGTGCCAGCAGCACCCGACTCGCAGATACGCAGTATTTT
many	TRBV12-3/TRBV12-4	TRBJ2-5	-	CASTFGSRETQYF	TGTGCCAGCACTTTCGGGAGCAGAGAGACCCAGTACTTC
many	TRBV9	TRBJ1-3	-	CASSVGVRFTGNTIYF	TGTGCCAGCAGCGTAGGTGTAAGGTTCACTGGAAACACCATATATTTT
many	TRBV7-6	TRBJ2-6	-	CASSLAGQMAGANVLTF	TGTGCCAGCAGCTTAGCGGGGCAGATGGCAGGGGCCAACGTCCTGACTTTC
many	TRBV10-3	TRBJ2-3	-	CAISGVAGSTDTQYF	TGTGCCATCAGTGGAGTAGCAGGGTCCACAGATACGCAGTATTTT
few	TRBV20-1	TRBJ2-7	-	CSARDTGSSEQYF	TGCAGTGCTAGAGATACGGGGTCTTCCGAGCAGTACTTC
few	TRBV10-3	TRBJ2-2	TRBD1	CAIRGGQGDAGELFF	TGTGCCATCAGAGGAGGACAGGGGGACGCCGGGGAGCTGTTTTTT
many	TRBV7-9	TRBJ1-1	-	CASSSMDGEAFF	TGTGCCAGCAGCTCAATGGACGGTGAAGCTTTCTTT
-	TRBV5-4	TRBJ2-6	-	CASSLGAGSGANVLTF	TGTGCCAGCAGCTTGGGGGCGGGCTCTGGGGCCAACGTCCTGACTTTC
many	TRBV28	TRBJ1-1	TRBD1	CASSGTGVNTEAFF	TGTGCCAGCAGTGGGACAGGGGTAAACACTGAAGCTTTCTTT
many	TRBV10-3	TRBJ1-5	TRBD1	CAISEDREEQPQHF	TGTGCCATCAGTGAGGACAGGGAGGAACAGCCCCAGCATTTT
-	TRBV11-2	TRBJ2-5	-	CASSQALTAQETQYF	TGTGCCAGCAGCCAGGCCTTGACCGCTCAAGAGACCCAGTACTTC
few	TRBV6-6	TRBJ1-5	-	CASSQRNQPQHF	TGTGCCAGCAGCCAGCGCAATCAGCCCCAGCATTTT
few	TRBV20-1	TRBJ2-7	TRBD2	CSVSGRAVEQYF	TGCAGTGTAAGCGGGAGGGCCGTCGAGCAGTACTTC
-	TRBV28	TRBJ2-1	-	CASSLGDRRSEQFF	TGTGCCAGCAGTTTGGGCGACAGGCGTAGTGAGCAGTTCTTC
many	TRBV12-5	TRBJ2-1	-	CASGPDGNEQFF	TGTGCTAGTGGCCCCGACGGGAATGAGCAGTTCTTC
few	TRBV12-5	TRBJ2-7	TRBD1	CASGSGQLYEQYF	TGTGCTAGTGGTTCGGGACAGCTATACGAGCAGTACTTC